This T cell receptor (beta chain) was obtained from a study of CD8+CD57+ T cells in acquired aplastic anemia. Study results and caveats: Overlap between patients and controls comprised about 28 CD8+ CDR3 sequences.

Both TCR beta VDJ combination and CDR3 sequence profiling were carried out. Genomic DNA was the template for this profiling. TCRdb independently ran MiXCR on the reads; one entry per CDR3 protein. The sample lists 160,000 or so distinct CDR3 sequences, roughly 50% occurring once. Patients who underwent sequencing had shown CD8+CD57+ cell expansion by flow cytometry. With no exception, the patients had severe acquired aplastic anemia. All patients were therapy-naive when blood was sampled. This clonotype showed up just once. Its antigen is undetermined. The sample was sorted CD4+, CD8+, or CD8+CD57+ T cells (not recorded which) from PBMCs. This receptor was taken from a human donor with aplastic anemia.

CDR3 sequence: CASSQRQGARSPLHF. As DNA, the CDR3 is TGTGCCAGCAGCCAACGACAGGGGGCTCGCTCACCCCTCCACTTT. The chain has TRBV11-3 and TRBJ1-6; 10 bases align to TRBD1. After removal of 5 bases from V and 10 bases from J, the junction contained 8 bases not matched to a gene. Germline lookup yields CDR1 SGHNT and CDR2 YENEEA. The CDR3 sequence is 15 residues long.